This T cell receptor (beta chain) was documented in a study of blood T cells in healthy people across ages (dated by TCRdb to the mid-2010s). About the investigation overall: In model experiments, template switching captured roughly one uniquely barcoded TCR beta cDNA molecule for every two T cells. To track age-related changes in TCR beta repertoire diversity, the study relied on deep sequencing normalized with unique cDNA molecular identifiers. The donors were split into four age groups: young (average around 15 years), middle-aged (nearly 40), aged (over 55) and long-lived (over 75). To avoid experimental bias, donors of different ages were randomly spread across the sequencing lanes. Two additional independent replicas of 1 million unique cDNA reads from the same blood draw were analyzed for two donors (one aged 18 to 29 and one aged 80 or older). Findings and caveats that apply to the study as a whole: Conclusive comparison of naive and antigen-experienced compartments was prevented by the profiling of bulk unsorted PBMCs. Compared with the aged group, the long-lived group had more naive CD4+ T cells, fewer expanded clones and increased TCR diversity, suggesting age selection. Estimates of total diversity from one million sequenced T cells were regarded as lower bounds and underestimates. As age increased, observed TCR beta diversity per million T cells dropped in a roughly linear way, and a significant reduction was already evident by age roughly 36. A strong correlation was found between observed TCR beta diversity and the percentage of naive T cells measured by flow cytometry. Because the CMV infection status of the donors was unknown, age-related changes in expanded clonotypes may potentially have been confounded.

V gives up 9 bases and J gives up 8 bases, and the segment between their germline ends measures 29 bases. The CDR3 goes from the cysteine to the phenylalanine over 17 residues. The DNA shown is the 51-base CDR3, in frame from base 1. CDR1 and CDR2 are read off the germline V gene as MNHNS and SASEGT. Libraries came from 5' RACE. The data were produced on an Illumina HiSeq 2500. The second PCR ran for roughly 7 to 11 cycles and used a J-beta primer mix along with a sample-barcoded 5' primer. A unique molecular identifier was introduced onto each TCR beta cDNA molecule by a template-switch 5' adaptor carrying 12 random nucleotides. Each sample yielded at least 2.5 million CDR3-containing paired-end reads. All of the RNA was converted into first-strand cDNA using the Mint cDNA synthesis kit, with a TRBC-specific oligonucleotide serving as the primer. Following uracil-DNA glycosylase treatment, all cDNA underwent a first 18-cycle PCR with the universal primers M1SS and BC2_uni_R. In the source study's methods: For normalization, 1 million high-quality reads were randomly selected from each sample, with every read carrying a distinct molecular identifier. Reads with shared molecular identifiers were discarded instead of being binned into consensus sequences. CDR3 identification, clonotype clustering and error correction used MiTCR with a Q25 quality threshold and the strictest error-elimination algorithm. Lower-bound total TCR beta diversity was estimated with a nonparametric unseen species model using Euler transformation. TCRdb's own reprocessing of the public reads used fastp at Q25 and MiXCR and kept productive beta chains. Each CDR3 protein gets just one entry, which takes the most common genes and DNA from the rows behind it. The V and J calls reflect TCRdb's pipeline rather than the authors' work. This sample has about 1.4 million distinct CDR3 sequences in its table, and approximately 59% of those were observed once. The top ten clonotypes cover roughly 7% of the sample.

With respect to this clonotype: Its antigen is currently not known. No much larger clone exists at a distance of one base, and base qualities are not known.

The donors were 40 or so Caucasian individuals from Russia, aged roughly 6 to 90 years, who were systemically healthy. Each donor gave 8 to 10 milliliters of peripheral blood, collected into EDTA-treated Vacutainer tubes. PBMCs were isolated by Ficoll-Paque density-gradient centrifugation, with at least 7 million obtained per sample. Total RNA, at least 5 micrograms per sample, was extracted from PBMCs with Trizol reagent. Naive CD45RAhigh/CD27high T cell percentages were measured by flow cytometry on a PBMC aliquot from every donor. The chain is assembled from TRBV6-1 and TRBJ1-3; tentative D gene TRBD1, with 5 bases matching. The TCR was taken from a man younger than 30 in good health. The source material was blood. The DNA sequence reads TGTGCCAGAACCTCAGGGAATCTCCTGATAAACCGGGACACCATATATTTT. Protein translation: CARTSGNLLINRDTIYF.